This T cell receptor beta chain was identified during a study of shared clonotypes between healthy human individuals. When replicate PCRs were run on sorted subsets, they used 150 to 200 ng DNA, about 30,000 T cell genomes. Assay used: immunoSEQ multiplex PCR; TCRdb lists only in-frame clones, some missing. The sample consists of about 730,000 clones, over 55% of them appearing once. With respect to this clone: This CDR3 is also generated by other DNA sequences in the sample.

Germline CDR1 is SQVTM and CDR2 is ANQGSEA. Losses at the gene ends were 5 bases for V and 1 base for J; bases not matched to a gene: 1. The CDR3 runs to 12 residues. Sequences were obtained from memory CD4+ T cells sorted from blood. Subset defined: CD45RA-negative fraction. The clonotype originates from a woman in her 30s in good health. V usage is TRBV29-1 and J usage is TRBJ2-5; TRBD1 matches 7 bases. CDR3 residues: CSVRQGQETQYF. CDR3 DNA: TGCAGCGTTAGACAGGGCCAAGAGACCCAGTACTTC.